The entry that follows covers one T cell receptor beta chain sequence. Clones were sequenced by immunoSEQ multiplex PCR, and TCRdb holds only the in-frame ones, with some missing. The sample yields about 47,000 clones, approximately 84% seen once. These data originate in a study of blood T cell repertoires in COVID-19. CDR1 is SGHVS, CDR2 FNYEAQ, per germline. The CDR3 is 14 residues long. J lost 6 bases, V lost 5 bases, and 4 bases had no gene match. The chain carries TRBV7-6 and TRBJ1-5; 10 bases agree with TRBD1. The sequence came from a man aged 45-60 years with acute or convalescent COVID-19. Source material: peripheral blood. DNA for the CDR3: TGTGCCAGCAGCACGAGACAGGGGGCTCAGCCCCAGCATTTT. Translated, it gives CASSTRQGAQPQHF.